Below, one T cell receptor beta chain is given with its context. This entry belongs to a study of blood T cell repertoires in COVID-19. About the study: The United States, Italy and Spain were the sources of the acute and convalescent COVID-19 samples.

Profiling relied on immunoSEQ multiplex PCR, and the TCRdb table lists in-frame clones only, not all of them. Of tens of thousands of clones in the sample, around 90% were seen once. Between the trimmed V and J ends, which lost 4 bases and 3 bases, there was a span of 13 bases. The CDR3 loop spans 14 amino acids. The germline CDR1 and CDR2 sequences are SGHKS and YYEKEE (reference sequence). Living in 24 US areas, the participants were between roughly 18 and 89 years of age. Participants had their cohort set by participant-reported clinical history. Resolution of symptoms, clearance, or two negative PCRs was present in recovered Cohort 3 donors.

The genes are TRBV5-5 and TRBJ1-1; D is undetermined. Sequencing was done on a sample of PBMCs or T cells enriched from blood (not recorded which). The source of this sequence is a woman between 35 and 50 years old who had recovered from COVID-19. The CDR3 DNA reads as TGTGCCAGCAGCCCTCGGAGCGTTTACACTGAAGCTTTCTTT. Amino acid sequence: CASSPRSVYTEAFF.